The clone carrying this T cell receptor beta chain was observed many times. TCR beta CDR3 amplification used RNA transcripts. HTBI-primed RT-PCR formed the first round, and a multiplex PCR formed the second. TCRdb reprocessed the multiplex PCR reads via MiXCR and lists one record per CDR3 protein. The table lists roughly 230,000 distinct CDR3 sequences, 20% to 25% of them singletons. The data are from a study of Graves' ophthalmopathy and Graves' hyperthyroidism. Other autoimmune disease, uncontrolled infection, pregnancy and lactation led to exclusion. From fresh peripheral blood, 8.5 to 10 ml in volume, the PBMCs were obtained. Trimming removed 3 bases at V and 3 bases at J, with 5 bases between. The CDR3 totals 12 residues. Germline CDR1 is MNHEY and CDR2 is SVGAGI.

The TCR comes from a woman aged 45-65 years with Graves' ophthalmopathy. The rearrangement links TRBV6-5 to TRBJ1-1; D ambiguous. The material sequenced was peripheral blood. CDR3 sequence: CASSYRDTEAFF. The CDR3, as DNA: TGTGCCAGCAGTTATCGGGACACTGAAGCTTTCTTT.